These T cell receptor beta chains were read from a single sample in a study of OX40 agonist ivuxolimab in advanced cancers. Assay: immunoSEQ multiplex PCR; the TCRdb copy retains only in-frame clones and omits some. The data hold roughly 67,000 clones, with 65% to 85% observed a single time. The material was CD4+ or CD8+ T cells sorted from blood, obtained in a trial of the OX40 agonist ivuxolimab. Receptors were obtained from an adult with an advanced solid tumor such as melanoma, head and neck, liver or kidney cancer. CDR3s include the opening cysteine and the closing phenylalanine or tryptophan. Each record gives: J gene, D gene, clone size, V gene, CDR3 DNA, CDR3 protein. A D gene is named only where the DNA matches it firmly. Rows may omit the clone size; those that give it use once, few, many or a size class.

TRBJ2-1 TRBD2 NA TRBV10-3 TGTGCCATCAGTGACCGGGAGGGGACGTCCTACAATGAGCAGTTCTTC CAISDREGTSYNEQFF
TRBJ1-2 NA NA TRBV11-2 TGTGCCAGCAGCTTCTTGAACTATGGCTACACCTTC CASSFLNYGYTF
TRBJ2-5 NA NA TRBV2 TGTGCCAGCAGTGGACAGAACAGGGAAGAGACCCAGTACTTC CASSGQNREETQYF
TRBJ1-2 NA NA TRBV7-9 TGTGCCAGCAGCCGTCCCGGGGCAGAACTCGCGGGCTATGGCTACACCTTC CASSRPGAELAGYGYTF
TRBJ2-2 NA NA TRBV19 TGTGCCAGTACCGTGGCCACCGGGGAGCTGTTTTTT CASTVATGELFF
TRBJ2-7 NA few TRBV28 TGTGCCAGCAGTTCTTCACCGGGACTGGGATCAAGCTCCTACGAGCAGTACTTC CASSSSPGLGSSSYEQYF
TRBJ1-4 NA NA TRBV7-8 TGTGCCAGCAGCTTATTGACTTCAACTAATGAAAAACTGTTTTTT CASSLLTSTNEKLFF
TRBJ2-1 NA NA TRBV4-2 TGTGCCAGCAGCCAACGGTCTGCGGGTGGGCCGGTTGAGCAGTTCTTC CASSQRSAGGPVEQFF
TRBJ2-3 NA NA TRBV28 TGTGCCAGCAGTCTGGGATTTGGGGATACGCAGTATTTT CASSLGFGDTQYF
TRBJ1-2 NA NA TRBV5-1 TGCGCCAGCAGACAGTTGGTGGGCTATGGCTACACCTTC CASRQLVGYGYTF
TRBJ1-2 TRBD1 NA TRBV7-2 TGTGCCAGCAGCCAACGGACAGGGGGATCGAGGGGCTACACCTTC CASSQRTGGSRGYTF
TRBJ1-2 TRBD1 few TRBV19 TGTGCCAGTAGTACTACAGGGGCTGGCTACACCTTC CASSTTGAGYTF
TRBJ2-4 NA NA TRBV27 TGTGCCAGCAGTAAACTGGACAAGACCAAAAACATTCAGTACTTC CASSKLDKTKNIQYF
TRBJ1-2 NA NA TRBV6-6 TGTGCCAGCAGTTCCAGATCCTATGGCTACACCTTC CASSSRSYGYTF
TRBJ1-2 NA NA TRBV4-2 TGTGCCAGCAGCCAACCTGCTCAGGCTAACTATGGCTACACCTTC CASSQPAQANYGYTF
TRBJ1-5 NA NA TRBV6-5 TGTGCCGCCCAGGGTGGCGGCAATCAGCCCCAGCATTTT CAAQGGGNQPQHF
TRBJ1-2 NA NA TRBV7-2 TGTGCCAGCAGCTTAAAGTCTGGACCCGCCTATGGCTACACCTTC CASSLKSGPAYGYTF
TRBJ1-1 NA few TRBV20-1 TGCAGTGCTGGCAAGCGCACTGAAGCTTTCTTT CSAGKRTEAFF
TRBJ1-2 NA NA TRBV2 TGTGCCAGCAGAATCGGGCCGAGCTATGGCTACACCTTC CASRIGPSYGYTF
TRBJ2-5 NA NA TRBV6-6 TGTGCCAGCAGTCCCCAGACTAGGCCTGGGGAGACCCAGTACTTC CASSPQTRPGETQYF
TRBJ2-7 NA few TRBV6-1 TGTGCCAGCAGTTTGGACGAGCAGTACTTC CASSLDEQYF
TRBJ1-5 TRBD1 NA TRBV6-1 TGTGCCAGCAGTTTTGGGACAGGGGGTCAGCCCCAGCATTTT CASSFGTGGQPQHF